This entry is about one T cell receptor (beta chain). As processed by the authors: Estimation of nucleated cell counts relied on the amplification of reference gene primers. Measured with immunoSEQ multiplex PCR; TCRdb has only the in-frame clones, and not every one. For V, J and clone size, that table is used; D and trimming come from the DNA. Of some 320,000 clones listed, roughly nine tenths were seen once; the top ten hold less than 3.5%. CDR3 length: 13 residues. Germline lookup yields CDR1 MRHNA and CDR2 SNTAGT. J was trimmed by 5 bases and V by 2 bases; bases with no gene match: 2. These data come from a study of blood T cell repertoires in COVID-19. Participants came from fewer than 25 US areas, aged about 18 to 95 years. Contact with a PCR-confirmed or clinician-diagnosed COVID-19 case occurred within 2 weeks of entry.

The TCR originated in a woman aged 45-60 years who had been exposed to COVID-19. Source material: PBMCs or T cells enriched from blood (not recorded which). This sequence joins TRBV6-4 and TRBJ1-1; 7 bases are shared with TRBD1. The CDR3 DNA reads TGTGCCAGCAGTGACCGACAGGGTACTGAAGCTTTCTTT. Translating it yields CASSDRQGTEAFF.